Sequencing of this TCR beta chain was carried out in a study of immune evolution from preneoplasia to lung adenocarcinoma. Germline V gene sequence: CDR1 KGHSH, CDR2 LQKENI. The junction had 0 bases not matched to a gene; V was cut back by 3 bases and J by 0 bases. This CDR3 has 15 amino acids. Premalignant or tumor cells were enriched by macro-dissection after pathologic assessment. A remark on this clone: The antigen is not known.

Only in-frame clones appear in the TCRdb table, and some are missing; sequencing was by immunoSEQ multiplex PCR. This sample carries about 6,600 clones, approximately 89% of them seen once, and the ten largest clones take about 4.6%. Study-level points and caveats: KRAS-mutant nodules had the highest T cell clonality. Top clone frequencies peaked in normal lung, apparently declining through invasive adenocarcinoma.

What was sequenced was FFPE invasive lung adenocarcinoma tissue. The receptor comes from a person aged 50-70 years with lung adenocarcinoma. The V call is TRBV18, the J call TRBJ2-3, with TRBD2 matching 10 bases. The CDR3: CASSPTSGSTDTQYF. The CDR3 region has the DNA TGTGCCAGCTCACCGACTAGCGGGAGCACAGATACGCAGTATTTT. The variable domain in full, completed from reference TRBV18 and TRBJ2-3, reads NAGVMQNPRHLVRRRGQEARLRCSPMKGHSHVYWYRQLPEEGLKFMVYLQKENIIDESGMPKERFSAEFPKEGPSILRIQQVVRGDSAAYFCASSPTSGSTDTQYFGPGTRLTVL.